Each of the 18 T cell receptor beta chains below was sequenced from the same sample in a study of STAT3 mutations in large granular lymphocyte leukemia. These receptors have no known antigen. Points from the study as a whole: Every T-LGLL patient had at least one immunodominant TCRbeta clonotype.

TCRdb's table, derived via immunoSEQ multiplex PCR, lists solely in-frame clones and lacks some. The table has fewer than 4,500 clones, over 50% seen once. The sequenced sample consisted of peripheral blood mononuclear cells. The receptors come from a male patient in his fifties with T-cell large granular lymphocyte leukemia. Some clones in this sample may be carry-over from other donors' samples.

The chain employs TRBV9 and TRBJ2-4, with TRBD1 identical over 7 bases. V shed 2 bases, J shed 8 bases, and the junction held 10 bases outside the gene matches. CDR3 size: 15 residues. Germline CDR1 SGDLS, CDR2 YYNGEE. Written as DNA, the CDR3 is TGTGCCAGCAGCGTTTCCGGGACAGAATTAGACATTCAGTACTTC. It is translated as CASSVSGTELDIQYF.

The rearrangement uses TRBV5-1 and TRBJ2-7, with TRBD1 as a possible D gene (5 bases). Germline values: CDR1 SGHRS, CDR2 YFSETQ. The V end lost 5 bases, the J end lost 0 bases, and 12 bases lay between the germline ends. The CDR3 is made up of 14 amino acids. CDR3 protein: CASSSDIYSYEQYF. Here the CDR3 DNA reads TGCGCCAGCAGTTCGGACATCTACTCCTACGAGCAGTACTTC.

This clone counts as hyperexpanded. This sequence joins TRBV28 and TRBJ1-1; TRBD1 might be the D (6 bases). Looked up from germline, CDR1 is MDHEN and CDR2 is SYDVKM. The V end was cut by 6 bases, the J end by 7 bases, with 15 bases between. This CDR3 region has 13 residues. The CDR3 here is CASSRRGTYEAFF. DNA for the CDR3: TGTGCCAGCAGCCGACGAGGGACATATGAAGCTTTCTTT.

The CDR3 DNA sequence: TGTGCCAGCTCACCAGGGGGAGGGCTTGCCTACGAGCAGTACTTC. The encoded protein is CASSPGGGLAYEQYF. The chain uses TRBV18 and TRBJ2-7, with 7 bases aligning to TRBD2. Unmatched junction bases numbered 6, after V lost 2 bases and J lost 2 bases. CDR3 length: 15 residues. In germline, CDR1 is KGHSH, CDR2 LQKENI. Together with reference TRBV18 and TRBJ2-7, the CDR3 gives the full variable domain: NAGVMQNPRHLVRRRGQEARLRCSPMKGHSHVYWYRQLPEEGLKFMVYLQKENIIDESGMPKERFSAEFPKEGPSILRIQQVVRGDSAAYFCASSPGGGLAYEQYFGPGTRLTVT.

The rearrangement joins TRBV5-1 to TRBJ1-5; a possible D gene is TRBD1 (6 bases). The CDR3 totals 14 residues. V was shortened by 5 bases and J by 7 bases, with 16 bases between the two germline ends. CDR1 and CDR2 from the germline V gene are SGHRS and YFSETQ. The CDR3 is CASRHEGEGQPQHF. The CDR3 DNA sequence: TGCGCCAGCAGACATGAGGGGGAAGGACAGCCCCAGCATTTT.

The chain uses TRBV6-1 and TRBJ2-7, with no clear D. Germline CDR1 and CDR2: MNHNS and SASEGT. This CDR3 has 14 amino acids. Trimming shortened V by 1 base and J by 6 bases, and 13 bases separated the two germline ends. Here the CDR3 DNA reads TGTGCCAGCAGTGAAGTCCGGGTTTGGGGCGAGCAGTACTTC. Translating it yields CASSEVRVWGEQYF.

This sequence joins TRBV18 and TRBJ1-2, with 7 bases that match TRBD1. V dropped 4 bases and J dropped 1; count of bases not matched to a gene: 3. CDR3 length equals 14 residues. Germline V gene lookup returns CDR1 KGHSH and CDR2 LQKENI. In DNA form, the CDR3 reads TGTGCCAGCTCACAGGGGGCGAATAACTATGGCTACACCTTC. Its translation: CASSQGANNYGYTF.

This clone has a handful of counts. Here the CDR3 reads CASSDWTSGEQYF. The CDR3 nucleotides are TGTGCCAGCAGCGACTGGACTAGCGGCGAGCAGTACTTC. The chain is built from TRBV7-9 and TRBJ2-7; 10 positions agree with TRBD2. Per germline, CDR1 SEHNR and CDR2 FQNEAQ (reference sequence). This CDR3 contains 13 residues. V lost 5 bases and J lost 6; bases outside the gene matches: 4.

This chain links TRBV29-1 with TRBJ1-1; 8 bases are shared with TRBD1. Trimming removed 5 bases from V and 4 bases from J; junction bases left unmatched: 6. CDR3 size: 13 residues. Germline V lookup: CDR1 SQVTM, CDR2 ANQGSEA. CDR3 nucleotide sequence: TGCAGCGTTTCAGGGGGCCGGGGCACTGAAGCTTTCTTT. Protein product: CSVSGGRGTEAFF. Full variable domain (outside the CDR3, taken from reference TRBV29-1 and TRBJ1-1): SAVISQKPSRDICQRGTSLTIQCQVDSQVTMMFWYRQQPGQSLTLIATANQGSEATYESGFVIDKFPISRPNLTFSTLTVSNMSPEDSSIYLCSVSGGRGTEAFFGQGTRLTVV.

The chain combines TRBV5-4 with TRBJ1-1; weak D call: TRBD1 (5 bases). The ends were cut back, 4 bases at V and 1 base at J, with 14 bases in the middle. This CDR3 region has 15 residues. The germline V gene encodes CDR1 SGHNT and CDR2 YYREEE (reference sequence). CDR3 bases: TGTGCCAGCAGCCCCCCGGGACTCAGGAACACTGAAGCTTTCTTT. This encodes CASSPPGLRNTEAFF.

The CDR3 sequence is CATSRDLERSSYNEQFF. CDR3 nucleotides: TGTGCCACCAGCAGAGATCTGGAGCGGTCTTCCTACAATGAGCAGTTCTTC. This sequence joins TRBV15 and TRBJ2-1; a weak D match, TRBD2 (5 bases). CDR3 length: 17 residues. The germline CDR1 and CDR2 sequences are LNHNV and YYDKDF (reference sequence). With 0 bases removed from V and 1 base from J, the gap between germline ends came to 13 bases.

This chain links TRBV5-1 with TRBJ2-7, with 7 nucleotides matching TRBD2. The V segment lost 4 bases and the J segment 0 bases; nucleotides outside the gene matches: 4. The CDR3 contains 14 residues. The germline V gene encodes CDR1 SGHRS and CDR2 YFSETQ. The DNA for the CDR3 is TGCGCCAGCAGCACCGGGACTAACTCCTACGAGCAGTACTTC. This encodes CASSTGTNSYEQYF.

This chain joins TRBV18 and TRBJ2-1; 16 bases fit TRBD2. Germline CDR1 reads KGHSH; CDR2 reads LQKENI. V lost 3 bases, J lost 7 bases, and 0 bases stayed unmatched. The CDR3 runs to 15 residues. The CDR3 nucleotides are TGTGCCAGCTCACCGGGACTAGCGGGAGGGAATGAGCAGTTCTTC. It encodes CASSPGLAGGNEQFF. Full variable domain (remainder filled in from reference TRBV18 and TRBJ2-1): NAGVMQNPRHLVRRRGQEARLRCSPMKGHSHVYWYRQLPEEGLKFMVYLQKENIIDESGMPKERFSAEFPKEGPSILRIQQVVRGDSAAYFCASSPGLAGGNEQFFGPGTRLTVL.

The chain uses TRBV28 and TRBJ2-7; 10 bases line up with TRBD1. CDR1 is MDHEN and CDR2 is SYDVKM in the germline V gene. This CDR3 spans 14 amino acids. V was pared by 6 bases and J by 2 bases, with 4 bases of the junction left unmatched. The CDR3 spells CASRWTGGTYEQYF. CDR3 coding DNA: TGTGCCAGCAGATGGACAGGGGGAACCTACGAGCAGTACTTC.

This clone was picked up a small number of times. The V gene is TRBV7-8, the J gene TRBJ1-1, with D uncertain. The length of the CDR3 is 13 residues. Deletions cut 1 base from V and 2 bases from J, with 5 bases between. Germline V lookup: CDR1 SGHVS, CDR2 FQNEAQ. CDR3 sequence: CASSLESNTEAFF. CDR3 in DNA: TGTGCCAGCAGCTTAGAGTCAAACACTGAAGCTTTCTTT.

V and J are TRBV18 and TRBJ2-7; TRBD1 agrees at 9 bases. The J segment lost 6 bases and the V segment lost 0 bases, leaving 3 bases of the junction unmatched. The CDR3 consists of 14 residues. CDR1 and CDR2 from the germline V gene are KGHSH and LQKENI. CDR3 nucleotide sequence: TGTGCCAGCTCACCACCGACAGGGGGTTTCGAGCAGTACTTC. It yields the protein CASSPPTGGFEQYF.

This clone was seen a handful of times. The chain has TRBV5-6 and TRBJ2-1, with D perhaps TRBD1 (8 bases). The CDR3 is 13 amino acids. V was cut by 4 bases and J by 7 bases, with 12 bases left in between. CDR1 is SGHDT, CDR2 YYEEEE, per germline. The CDR3 reads CASSTGGGNEQFF. Here the CDR3 DNA reads TGTGCCAGCAGCACAGGGGGGGGTAATGAGCAGTTCTTC.

CDR3 loop: CAWSVRGHDQPQHF. The CDR3 DNA reads TGTGCCTGGAGTGTAAGGGGGCACGATCAGCCCCAGCATTTT. The V and J genes are TRBV30 and TRBJ1-5; 7 bases are a match to TRBD1. Germline V gene sequence: CDR1 GTSNPN, CDR2 SVGIG (reference sequence). Losses at the gene ends were 0 bases for V and 5 bases for J; bases not matched to a gene: 4. CDR3 length equals 14 residues.